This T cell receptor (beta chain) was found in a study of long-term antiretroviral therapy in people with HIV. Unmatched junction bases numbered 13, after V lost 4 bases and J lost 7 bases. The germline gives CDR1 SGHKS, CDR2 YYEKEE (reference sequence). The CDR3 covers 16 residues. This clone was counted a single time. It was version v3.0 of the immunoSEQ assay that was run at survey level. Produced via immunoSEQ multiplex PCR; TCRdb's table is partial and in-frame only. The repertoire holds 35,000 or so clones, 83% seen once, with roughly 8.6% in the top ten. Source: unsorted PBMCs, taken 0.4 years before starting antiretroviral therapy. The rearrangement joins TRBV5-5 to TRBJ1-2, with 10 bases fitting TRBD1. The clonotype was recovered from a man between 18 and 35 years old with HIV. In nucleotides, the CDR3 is TGTGCCAGCAGCCACAATCCCGGGACAGGGGAGAGTGGCTACACCTTC. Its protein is CASSHNPGTGESGYTF.